These 2 T cell receptor beta chains came from one sample sequenced in a study of blood T cells in healthy people across ages. The second PCR ran roughly 6 to 12 cycles with a sample-barcoded 5' primer and J-beta primers. A single record per CDR3 protein comes from TCRdb applying MiXCR to the 5' RACE reads. The repertoire holds under 2,000,000 distinct CDR3 sequences, with less than 50% as singletons. Sequencing input: blood. These receptor sequences come from a middle-aged woman in good health.

The chain is built from TRBV7-9 and TRBJ2-7; D may be TRBD2 (5 bases). V was pared by 5 bases and J by 0 bases, with 23 bases between. Germline V CDR1 and CDR2: SEHNR, FQNEAQ (reference sequence). The CDR3 runs 18 residues. DNA of the CDR3: TGTGCCAGCAGCCCCCTTCTAAGACCGGGGTCCCCCTCCTACGAGCAGTACTTC. As protein: CASSPLLRPGSPSYEQYF. Based on the CDR3 plus reference TRBV7-9 and TRBJ2-7, the full variable domain is DTGVSQNPRHKITKRGQNVTFRCDPISEHNRLYWYRQTLGQGPEFLTYFQNEAQLEKSRLLSDRFSAERPKGSFSTLEIQRTEQGDSAMYLCASSPLLRPGSPSYEQYFGPGTRLTVT.

The table lists this clonotype with a few counts. The CDR3 DNA sequence: TGCGCCAGCAGCCAAGGGGGACAGGGGTACCAAGAGACCCAGTACTTC. Translation gives CASSQGGQGYQETQYF. This sequence joins TRBV4-3 and TRBJ2-5, with 10 bases fitting TRBD1. Per the germline V gene, CDR1 is LGHNA and CDR2 is YSLEER. V lost 1 base and J lost 0; bases outside the gene matches: 2. CDR3 length: 16 amino acids.